A selection of T cell receptor beta chains follows, all from one sample in a study of CD8 T cells in Susac syndrome. One entry per CDR3 protein results from TCRdb running MiXCR on the immunoSEQ multiplex PCR reads. The data hold a few hundred thousand distinct CDR3 sequences, with 89% observed a single time. Sequencing was done on a sample of CD8+ T cells from PBMCs. Source of these receptors: a human donor with multiple sclerosis. Each CDR3 is given with its conserved first and last residue. The order of the fields is J gene, V gene, CDR3 protein.

J: TRBJ2-7; V: TRBV20-1; CDR3: CSAPTRFRPYEQYF
J: TRBJ1-5; V: TRBV2; CDR3: CASSVETAQNQPQHF
J: TRBJ2-3; V: TRBV20-1; CDR3: CSARDGDTQYF
J: TRBJ2-1; V: TRBV15; CDR3: CATTTSRDDEQFF
J: TRBJ1-4; V: TRBV2; CDR3: CASSRTALATNEKLFF
J: TRBJ2-3; V: TRBV7-6; CDR3: CASRPTSGMGDTQYF
J: TRBJ2-1; V: TRBV4-2; CDR3: CASSHGATSGVLGEQFF
J: TRBJ2-7; V: TRBV19; CDR3: CASSIGSGPSYEQYF
J: TRBJ2-2; V: TRBV6-5; CDR3: CASSYWTGRTPANTGELFF
J: TRBJ2-7; V: TRBV27; CDR3: CASSPSSGQLFYEQYF
J: TRBJ2-5; V: TRBV9; CDR3: CASSVGKAVWLQETQYF
J: TRBJ1-3; V: TRBV30; CDR3: CARRSGNTIYF
J: TRBJ2-7; V: TRBV5-6; CDR3: CASSSWGSSYEQYF
J: TRBJ2-1; V: TRBV7-3; CDR3: CASSFSGEHNEQFF
J: TRBJ2-7; V: TRBV5-1; CDR3: CASSLELNYEQYF
J: TRBJ2-5; V: TRBV25-1; CDR3: CASSITSAPLRETQYF
J: TRBJ2-1; V: TRBV27; CDR3: CASSLWSRNTEQFF
J: TRBJ1-1; V: TRBV4-2; CDR3: CASSQGATVNTEAFF
J: TRBJ1-2; V: TRBV7-9; CDR3: CASSLAFRLNYGYTF
J: TRBJ2-3; V: TRBV2; CDR3: CASSQGDTDTQYF
J: TRBJ2-7; V: TRBV6-1; CDR3: CASSEVQGGTYEQYF
J: TRBJ2-1; V: TRBV24-1; CDR3: CATKDSYNEQFF
J: TRBJ1-2; V: TRBV28; CDR3: CASSMTGNYGYTF
J: TRBJ2-3; V: TRBV3-1; CDR3: CASSQGTSGSLHTQYF
J: TRBJ1-2; V: TRBV24-1; CDR3: CATSDLHGYTF
J: TRBJ2-2; V: TRBV9; CDR3: CASSPRTSGNTGELFF
J: TRBJ2-6; V: TRBV19; CDR3: CASSASGANVLTF
J: TRBJ2-7; V: TRBV7-9; CDR3: CASSKTGGAYEQYF
J: TRBJ2-2; V: TRBV2; CDR3: CASSAPGLAGTGELFF
J: TRBJ2-2; V: TRBV24-1; CDR3: CATSDLGQLNTGELFF
J: TRBJ2-1; V: TRBV19; CDR3: CASKGTDEQFF
J: TRBJ2-3; V: TRBV11-2; CDR3: CASSLDAGWGQGDTQYF
J: TRBJ2-3; V: TRBV7-9; CDR3: CASSLRGQEDTQYF
J: TRBJ2-2; V: TRBV4-2; CDR3: CASNTEEGASYGGTGELFF
J: TRBJ2-1; V: TRBV28; CDR3: CASSLGSTGLWNEQFF